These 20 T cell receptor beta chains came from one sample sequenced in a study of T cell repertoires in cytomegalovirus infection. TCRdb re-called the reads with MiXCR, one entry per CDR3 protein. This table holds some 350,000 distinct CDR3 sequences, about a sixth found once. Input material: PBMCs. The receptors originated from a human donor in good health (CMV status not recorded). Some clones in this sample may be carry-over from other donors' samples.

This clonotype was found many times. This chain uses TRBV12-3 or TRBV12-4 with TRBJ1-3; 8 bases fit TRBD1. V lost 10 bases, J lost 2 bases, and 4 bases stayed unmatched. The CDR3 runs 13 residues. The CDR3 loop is CATSTGAGNTIYF. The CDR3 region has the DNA TGTGCCACCTCGACAGGGGCTGGAAACACCATATATTTT.

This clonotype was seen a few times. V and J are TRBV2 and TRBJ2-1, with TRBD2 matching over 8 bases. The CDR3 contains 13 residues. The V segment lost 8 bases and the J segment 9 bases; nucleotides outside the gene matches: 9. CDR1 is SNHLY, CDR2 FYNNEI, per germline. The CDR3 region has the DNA TGTGCCAGCCTAGCGGGTTCCCGGGGTGAGCAGTTCTTC. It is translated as CASLAGSRGEQFF.

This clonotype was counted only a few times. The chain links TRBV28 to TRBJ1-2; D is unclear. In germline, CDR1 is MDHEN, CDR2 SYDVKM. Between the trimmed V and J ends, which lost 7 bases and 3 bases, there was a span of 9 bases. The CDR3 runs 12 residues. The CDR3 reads CASTAGYYGYTF. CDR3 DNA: TGTGCCAGCACGGCAGGCTACTATGGCTACACCTTC.

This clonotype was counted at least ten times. The CDR3 DNA reads TGTGCCAGCAGCTCAGTCTACGAGCAGTACTTC. It encodes CASSSVYEQYF. The J gene is TRBJ2-7, the V gene TRBV7-8; no clear D gene. This CDR3 contains 11 residues. Germline CDR1 reads SGHVS; CDR2 reads FQNEAQ. V lost 4 bases to trimming and J lost 3 bases, with 4 bases between them.

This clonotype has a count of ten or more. The CDR3 coding sequence is TGTGCCAGTAGTGCGGGACGGCGCTCCTATAATTCACCCCTCCACTTT. As protein: CASSAGRRSYNSPLHF. The chain has TRBV19 and TRBJ1-6; D is perhaps TRBD1 (5 bases). V was cut by 5 bases and J by 0 bases, with 11 bases left in between. The CDR3 sequence is 16 residues long. The germline gives CDR1 LNHDA, CDR2 SQIVND (reference sequence). Full variable domain (missing parts from reference TRBV19 and TRBJ1-6): DGGITQSPKYLFRKEGQNVTLSCEQNLNHDAMYWYRQDPGQGLRLIYYSQIVNDFQKGDIAEGYSVSREKKESFPLTVTSAQKNPTAFYLCASSAGRRSYNSPLHFGNGTRLTVT.

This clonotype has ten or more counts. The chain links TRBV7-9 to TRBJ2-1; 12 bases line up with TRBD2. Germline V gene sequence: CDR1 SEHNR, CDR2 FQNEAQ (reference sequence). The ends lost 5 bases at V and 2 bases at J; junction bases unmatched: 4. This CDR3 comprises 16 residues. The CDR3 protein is CASSNGLAGPYNEQFF. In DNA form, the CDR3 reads TGTGCCAGCAGCAATGGACTAGCGGGACCCTACAATGAGCAGTTCTTC. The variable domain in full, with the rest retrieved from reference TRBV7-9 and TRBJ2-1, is DTGVSQNPRHKITKRGQNVTFRCDPISEHNRLYWYRQTLGQGPEFLTYFQNEAQLEKSRLLSDRFSAERPKGSFSTLEIQRTEQGDSAMYLCASSNGLAGPYNEQFFGPGTRLTVL.

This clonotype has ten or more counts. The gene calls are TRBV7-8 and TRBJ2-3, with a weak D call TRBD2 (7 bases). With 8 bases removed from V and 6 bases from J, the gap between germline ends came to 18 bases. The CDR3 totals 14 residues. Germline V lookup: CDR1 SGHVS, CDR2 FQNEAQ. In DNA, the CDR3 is TGTGCCAGCTCGAGGGGGGGGTCACGGGATACGCAGTATTTT. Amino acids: CASSRGGSRDTQYF.

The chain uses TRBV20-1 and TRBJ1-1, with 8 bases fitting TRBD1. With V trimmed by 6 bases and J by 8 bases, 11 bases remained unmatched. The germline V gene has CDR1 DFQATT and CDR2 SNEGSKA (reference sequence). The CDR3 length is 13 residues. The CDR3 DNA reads TGCAGTGCCCGCCTCAGGGGGCGGTCGGAAGCTTTCTTT. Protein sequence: CSARLRGRSEAFF.

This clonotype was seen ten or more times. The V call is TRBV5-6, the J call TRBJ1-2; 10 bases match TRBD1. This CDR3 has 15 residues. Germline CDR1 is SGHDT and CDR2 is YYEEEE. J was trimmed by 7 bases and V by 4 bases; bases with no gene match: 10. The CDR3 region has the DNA TGTGCCAGCAGCGACGGGACAGGGGAATTGCGTGGCTACACCTTC. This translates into CASSDGTGELRGYTF.

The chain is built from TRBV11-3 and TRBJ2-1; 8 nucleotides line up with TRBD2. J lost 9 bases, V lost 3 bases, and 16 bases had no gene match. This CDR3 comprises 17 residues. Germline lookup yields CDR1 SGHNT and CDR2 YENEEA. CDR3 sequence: CASSFSAALREGGEQFF. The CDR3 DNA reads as TGTGCCAGCAGCTTCAGCGCGGCTCTCCGGGAGGGAGGTGAGCAGTTCTTC. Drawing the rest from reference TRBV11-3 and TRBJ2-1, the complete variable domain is EAGVVQSPRYKIIEKKQPVAFWCNPISGHNTLYWYLQNLGQGPELLIRYENEEAVDDSQLPKDRFSAERLKGVDSTLKIQPAELGDSAVYLCASSFSAALREGGEQFFGPGTRLTVL.

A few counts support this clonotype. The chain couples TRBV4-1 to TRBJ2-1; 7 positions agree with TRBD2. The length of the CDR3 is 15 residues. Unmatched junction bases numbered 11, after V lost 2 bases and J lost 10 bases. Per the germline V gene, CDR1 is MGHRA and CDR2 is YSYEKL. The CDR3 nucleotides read TGCGCCAGCAGCCAAACACGAGCGGGACCCCCCGAGCAGTTCTTC. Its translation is CASSQTRAGPPEQFF.

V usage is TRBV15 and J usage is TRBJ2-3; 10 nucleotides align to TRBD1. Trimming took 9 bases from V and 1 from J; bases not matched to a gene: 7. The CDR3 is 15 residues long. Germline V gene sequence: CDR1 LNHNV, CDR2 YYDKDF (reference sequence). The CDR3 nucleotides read TGTGCCACTACCCCCGGGACAGGGGGCACAGATACGCAGTATTTT. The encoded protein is CATTPGTGGTDTQYF.

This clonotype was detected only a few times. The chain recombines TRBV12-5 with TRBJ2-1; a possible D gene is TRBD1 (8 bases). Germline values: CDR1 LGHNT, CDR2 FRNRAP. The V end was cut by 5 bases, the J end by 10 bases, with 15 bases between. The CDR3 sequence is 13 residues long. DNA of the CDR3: TGTGCTAGTGGTCCAGACAGGGGAGGGGAGCAGTTCTTC. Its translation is CASGPDRGGEQFF.

DNA of the CDR3: TGTGCCAGCAGCTTCCGGGTTAGCGGGGGGGGGGAAGATACGCAGTATTTT. It specifies CASSFRVSGGGEDTQYF. The chain links TRBV7-2 to TRBJ2-3, with TRBD2 matching 11 bases. This CDR3 region has 17 residues. The junction had 10 bases not matched to a gene; V was cut back by 3 bases and J by 5 bases. Germline assignment: CDR1 SGHTA and CDR2 FQGNSA.

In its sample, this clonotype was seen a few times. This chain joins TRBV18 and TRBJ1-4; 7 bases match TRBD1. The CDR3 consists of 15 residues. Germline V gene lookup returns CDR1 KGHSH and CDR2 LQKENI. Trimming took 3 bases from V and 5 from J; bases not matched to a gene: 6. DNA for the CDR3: TGTGCCAGCTCACCGTACGGGACAGCAAATGAAAAACTGTTTTTT. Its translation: CASSPYGTANEKLFF.

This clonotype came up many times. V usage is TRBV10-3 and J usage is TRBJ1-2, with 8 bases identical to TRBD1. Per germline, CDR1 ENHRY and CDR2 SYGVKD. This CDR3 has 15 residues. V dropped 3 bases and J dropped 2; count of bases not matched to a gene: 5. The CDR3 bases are TGTGCCATCAGTGATCTCAGGGGGCTGAACTATGGCTACACCTTC. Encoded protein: CAISDLRGLNYGYTF.

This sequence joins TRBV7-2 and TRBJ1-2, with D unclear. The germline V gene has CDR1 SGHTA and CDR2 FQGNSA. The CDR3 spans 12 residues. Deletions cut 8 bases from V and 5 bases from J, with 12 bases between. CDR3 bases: TGTGCCAGCTGCTCCTTTGATTATGGCTACACCTTC. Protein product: CASCSFDYGYTF.

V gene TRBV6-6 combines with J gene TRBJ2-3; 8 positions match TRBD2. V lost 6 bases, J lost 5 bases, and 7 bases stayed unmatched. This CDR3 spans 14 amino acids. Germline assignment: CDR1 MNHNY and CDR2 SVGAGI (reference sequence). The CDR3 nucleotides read TGTGCCAGCAGCCCAGCGGGAGTAGTAGATACGCAGTATTTT. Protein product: CASSPAGVVDTQYF.

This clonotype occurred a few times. CDR3 nucleotide sequence: TGTGCCACCGGGGGGCCCAGGGCGAATGAAAAACTGTTTTTT. Its protein is CATGGPRANEKLFF. This chain connects TRBV19 to TRBJ1-4; TRBD1 might be the D (6 bases). The CDR3 has 14 amino acids. V lost 10 bases to trimming and J lost 5 bases, with 17 bases between them. Germline loops: CDR1 LNHDA, CDR2 SQIVND (reference sequence).

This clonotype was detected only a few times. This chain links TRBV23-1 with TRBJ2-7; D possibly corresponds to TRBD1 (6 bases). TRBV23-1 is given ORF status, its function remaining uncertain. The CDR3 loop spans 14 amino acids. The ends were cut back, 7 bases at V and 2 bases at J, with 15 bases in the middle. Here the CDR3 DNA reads TGCGCCAGCATGCCCCGGGACAAACCCTACGAGCAGTACTTC. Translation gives CASMPRDKPYEQYF.